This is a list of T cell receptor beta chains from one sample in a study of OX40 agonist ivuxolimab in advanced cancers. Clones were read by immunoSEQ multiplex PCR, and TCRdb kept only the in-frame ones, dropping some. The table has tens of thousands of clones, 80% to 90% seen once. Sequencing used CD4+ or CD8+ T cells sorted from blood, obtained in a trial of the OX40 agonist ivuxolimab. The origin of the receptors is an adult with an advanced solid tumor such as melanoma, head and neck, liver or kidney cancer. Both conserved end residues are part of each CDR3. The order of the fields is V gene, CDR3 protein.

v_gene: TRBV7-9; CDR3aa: CASSLGTVPSSYNEQFF
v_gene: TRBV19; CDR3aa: CASKDRGIGREKLFF
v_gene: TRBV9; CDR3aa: CASSVGRTPSGNTIYF
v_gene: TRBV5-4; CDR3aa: CASSPSTGELFF
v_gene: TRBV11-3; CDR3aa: CATSSGTSDRQLSYEQYF
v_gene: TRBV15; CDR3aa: CATSRSRQFLGSADTQYF
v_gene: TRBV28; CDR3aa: CASSSREEGVGHEQYF
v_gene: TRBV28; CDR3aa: CASSHRQGGYQPQHF
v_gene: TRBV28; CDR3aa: CASSFSQGQVGPYEQYF
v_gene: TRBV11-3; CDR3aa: CASSLGGTGELFF
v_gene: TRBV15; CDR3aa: CATSAGFPEAFF
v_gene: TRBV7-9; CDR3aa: CASSSGTSGRVEYF
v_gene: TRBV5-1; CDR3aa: CASSRGSSPAVSYEQYF
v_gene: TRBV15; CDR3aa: CATSRVSGANEKLFF
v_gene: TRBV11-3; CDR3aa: CASSLAGDHYNEQFF
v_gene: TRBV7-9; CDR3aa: CASSLGQGAQSSYEQYF
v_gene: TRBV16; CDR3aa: CASSQGSRTSNQPQHF
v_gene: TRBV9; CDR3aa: CASSVVSTGYGYTF
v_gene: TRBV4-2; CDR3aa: CASSQGDQAFF
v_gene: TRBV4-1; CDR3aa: CASSQRPTGHSYEQYF
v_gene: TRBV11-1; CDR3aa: CASSLARGGSAEAFF
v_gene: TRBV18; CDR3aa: CASSPPLEGSYNEQFF
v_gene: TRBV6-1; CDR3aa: CASSEAGDGTEAFF
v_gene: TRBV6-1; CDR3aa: CASSGTVYGYTF
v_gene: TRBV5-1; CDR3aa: CASSFRGQGQETQYF
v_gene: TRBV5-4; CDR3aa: CASSSGTPNTEAFF
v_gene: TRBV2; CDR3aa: CASSFRQDQETQYF
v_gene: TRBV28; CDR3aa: CASSKVRLKETQYF
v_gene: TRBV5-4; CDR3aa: CASSATDLNEQFF
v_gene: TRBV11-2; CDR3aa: CASSLTGGGVQYF
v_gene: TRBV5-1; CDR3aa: CASSRDPASGNTIYF
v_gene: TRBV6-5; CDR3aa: CASSYGGEGQPQHF
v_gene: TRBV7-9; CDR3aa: CASSLGPGGYTEAFF
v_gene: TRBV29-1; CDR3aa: CSVPGQGFEQFF
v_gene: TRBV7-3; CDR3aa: CASSAGLAGYEQYF
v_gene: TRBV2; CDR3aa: CASRGNEQYF
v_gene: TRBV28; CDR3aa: CASMRRSSYNSPLHF
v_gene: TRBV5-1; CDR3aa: CASRGDGIYEQYF
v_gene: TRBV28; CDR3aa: CASQGPMNTEAFF
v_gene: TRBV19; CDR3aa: CASSDYFTGELFF
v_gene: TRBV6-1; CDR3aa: CASTLVPGEKLFF
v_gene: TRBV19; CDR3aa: CASSLPITSGIGDTQYF
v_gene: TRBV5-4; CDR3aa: CASSLGPIYEQYF
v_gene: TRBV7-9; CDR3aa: CASSPRGAGYEQYF
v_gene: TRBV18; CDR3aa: CASSPSQGVNEQFF